Given below is one TCR beta chain in context. This clone showed up just once. Its target antigen remains unknown. Per-base quality was not reported, and no clone a single base away is much larger than it. Taken with the paper, the label for time point translates to: baseline before first vaccination. Samples from vaccinated people were obtained from the UK trials COV001 and COV002, which included a single-blind randomized controlled phase 2/3 trial of AZD1222 (ChAdOx1 nCoV-19) in healthy adults. Trial participant PBMC samples were collected at day 0 and day 28 after the second dose for TCRbeta chain sequencing. This sample was included in a study of T cell responses to AZD1222 COVID-19 vaccine listed by TCRdb under 2021. Broadly, across the study: Because spike-specific TCR depth and breadth did not differ between the two schedules, AZD1222 recipients who got a second dose at roughly 4 weeks were pooled with those who got a second dose at roughly 12 weeks. Enrollment into the trials was organized by age into subgroups of 18-55, 56-69 and 70-plus years, and those subgroups contained around 150, 28 and 57 TCR-sequenced participants, respectively. TCR sequencing covered some 240 trial participants: about 210 given two doses of AZD1222 and approximately 26 given two doses of MenACWY control vaccine.

General conclusions and limits of the study: After two AZD1222 doses, spike-specific TCR breadth and depth were significantly higher than at day 0 and than in MenACWY recipients. Participants were mostly white British, with more females than males. The authors suggested clonal diversity may have been underestimated. The 56-69-year group was small, and its depth increase did not reach significance, likely because of low power. Conclusions about previously exposed vaccinees are limited, since just 6 or 7 AZD1222 recipients were seropositive for SARS-CoV-2 at baseline. Because no day 14 peak-response samples were available, repertoires were characterized only after the peak T cell response. Reportedly, almost half of the unique spike-specific TCRs recognized epitopes lying outside the regions that are mutated in the B.1.351 and B.1.1.7 variants. Vaccine-associated CD4 TCRs spanned the whole spike protein, with dominant responses in regions 160-218 and 743-854.

The CDR3 regions of human TCRbeta chains were subjected to immunosequencing. Concerning the study's data processing: Repertoire TCRs were matched against a reference library of SARS-CoV-2-specific TCRs generated with the MIRA antigen-specificity platform. Breadth meant the fraction of unique TCRs that were SARS-CoV-2-associated, whereas depth meant the fraction of total T cells that were SARS-CoV-2-associated. Using the MIRA data, each spike-specific TCR was assigned both to the spike region to which the TCR was reactive and to a CD4 or CD8 class. Log10-transformed breadth and depth values were compared by one-way ANOVA with Sidak's multiple comparisons tests. TCRdb re-hosts the immuneACCESS table, in-frame sequences only. Its copies lack some clones; in the studies checked, an unresolved V gene accounts for under half of them, and the cause for the rest is not known. For V, J and clone size, that table is used; D and trimming come from the DNA. The sample table holds tens of thousands of clones, of which more than 75% were seen once. Around 2.8% of the sample comes from the top ten.

The trim is 3 bases for V and 6 bases for J, with a gap of 10 bases between the germline ends. The germline V gene yields SGHNT for CDR1 and YENEEA for CDR2. The CDR3 covers 13 residues, taking in both the cysteine and the phenylalanine. Only the CDR3 part of the read is kept: 39 bases, read in frame from the first base. Source: peripheral blood, taken on day 0 of AZD1222 vaccination. This sequence was found in an adult in good health. The chain is encoded by TRBV11-3 joined to TRBJ2-3; the D element might be TRBD1 or TRBD2, as each aligns at 5 bases. The nucleotide sequence reads as follows: TGTGCCAGCAGCTTGCAGGGCGGGGATACGCAGTATTTT. Protein translation: CASSLQGGDTQYF.